This T cell receptor beta chain was captured in a study of T cell responses to AZD1222 COVID-19 vaccine. This clone was counted a few times. The assay was immunoSEQ multiplex PCR, and TCRdb's table has in-frame clones only and misses some. This table holds 200,000 or so clones, more than 75% found once. The V gene lost 1 base and the J gene lost 0 bases, with 7 bases spanning the gap. The CDR3 spans 16 residues. Germline V gene data show CDR1 as MNHEY and CDR2 as SVGAGI. The specimen was peripheral blood, collected on day 0 of MenACWY control vaccination. V gene TRBV6-5 combines with J gene TRBJ2-6; D is ambiguous. This receptor was obtained from an adult in good health. CDR3 bases: TGTGCCAGCAGTTACTTGGGGTTCTCTGGGGCCAACGTCCTGACTTTC. Amino acids: CASSYLGFSGANVLTF.